Below are 21 T cell receptor beta chains sequenced from a single sample in a study of OX40 agonist ivuxolimab in advanced cancers. The assay was immunoSEQ multiplex PCR, and TCRdb's table has in-frame clones only and misses some. The table records around 70,000 clones, around nine tenths of them present only once. Sequences were derived from CD4+ or CD8+ T cells sorted from blood, sampled in a trial of the OX40 agonist ivuxolimab. These receptors all stem from an adult with an advanced solid tumor such as melanoma, head and neck, liver or kidney cancer.

This chain uses TRBV4-1 with TRBJ1-5, with 9 bases aligning to TRBD1. V shed 0 bases, J shed 7 bases, and the junction held 4 bases outside the gene matches. The CDR3 has 15 amino acids. Germline loops: CDR1 MGHRA, CDR2 YSYEKL. The CDR3, as DNA: TGCGCCAGCAGCCAAGACCAGACAGGGGGACAGCCCCAGCATTTT. Translating it yields CASSQDQTGGQPQHF.

V is TRBV19 and J is TRBJ1-5; D is perhaps TRBD1 (6 bases). Germline CDR1 reads LNHDA; CDR2 reads SQIVND (reference sequence). This CDR3 is 16 amino acids long. V was cut by 3 bases and J by 0 bases, with 12 bases left in between. The CDR3 protein is CASSITPGVSNQPQHF. CDR3 nucleotide sequence: TGTGCCAGTAGTATTACTCCAGGGGTTAGCAATCAGCCCCAGCATTTT.

Only one count was recorded for this clone. The chain is built from TRBV29-1 and TRBJ2-7; maybe TRBD1 (6 bases). The V and J ends lost 0 bases and 6 bases respectively, with 9 bases between them. Germline CDR1 reads SQVTM; CDR2 reads ANQGSEA. The CDR3 runs 12 residues. CDR3 region: CSVEEQGTEQYF. The CDR3 nucleotides are TGCAGCGTTGAAGAACAGGGCACCGAGCAGTACTTC.

The sample holds a few counts of this clone. The chain has TRBV19 and TRBJ2-6; maybe TRBD2 (6 bases). Trimming stripped 4 bases from V and 4 bases from J, with 20 bases between. This CDR3 region has 18 residues. The germline CDR1 and CDR2 sequences are LNHDA and SQIVND (reference sequence). This CDR3 is CASSTHTGTVLGANVLTF. In nucleotides, the CDR3 is TGTGCCAGTAGTACGCATACCGGGACTGTCCTAGGGGCCAACGTCCTGACTTTC.

The J gene is TRBJ1-2, the V gene TRBV7-9, with TRBD1 matching 7 bases. Germline V lookup: CDR1 SEHNR, CDR2 FQNEAQ (reference sequence). This CDR3 has 16 residues. J was trimmed by 5 bases and V by 4 bases; bases with no gene match: 13. CDR3 coding DNA: TGTGCCAGCAGCTCGGGACCACAGGGGTTTAAGTATGGCTACACCTTC. Amino acid sequence: CASSSGPQGFKYGYTF.

The chain combines TRBV5-3 with TRBJ2-7; D is perhaps TRBD1 or TRBD2 (6 bases each). TRBV5-3 has ORF status, its function being uncertain. CDR3 length: 14 amino acids. V was pared by 8 bases and J by 4 bases, with 19 bases between. The CDR3, as DNA: TGTGCCAGCGATCCGGGCCGGGGGCTGTACGAGCAGTACTTC. Its translation is CASDPGRGLYEQYF.

The genes are TRBV4-3 and TRBJ2-7; the D is unclear. Trimming cost V 4 bases and J 0 bases, with 10 bases left between them. The germline V gene encodes CDR1 LGHNA and CDR2 YSLEER. This CDR3 has 14 residues. CDR3 nucleotides: TGCGCCAGCAGCCTCTTTGGCGCCTCCTACGAGCAGTACTTC. Amino acid sequence: CASSLFGASYEQYF.

V is TRBV6-1 and J is TRBJ1-3, with D unresolved. Trimming removed 3 bases from V and 10 bases from J, with 10 bases in between. This CDR3 has 12 residues. Germline loops: CDR1 MNHNS, CDR2 SASEGT. The CDR3 region is CASSDLSRTIYF. CDR3 sequence (DNA): TGTGCCAGCAGTGATCTAAGTAGGACCATATATTTT.

This chain links TRBV27 with TRBJ2-3; 8 bases match TRBD1. The CDR3 length is 16 residues. The germline V gene encodes CDR1 MNHEY and CDR2 SMNVEV (reference sequence). The J segment lost 4 bases and the V segment lost 0 bases, leaving 6 bases of the junction unmatched. The CDR3: CASSLSSGGWSDTQYF. DNA for the CDR3: TGTGCCAGCAGTTTATCTTCAGGGGGCTGGTCAGATACGCAGTATTTT.

The chain joins TRBV7-8 to TRBJ1-3; 11 nucleotides align to TRBD1. CDR3 length equals 18 residues. The V gene's germline CDR1 is SGHVS and CDR2 FQNEAQ. J lost 1 base, V lost 1 base, and 6 bases had no gene match. CDR3 residues: CASSLVRDRGKSGNTIYF. CDR3 nucleotides: TGTGCCAGCAGCTTAGTTAGGGACAGGGGGAAATCTGGAAACACCATATATTTT.

This clone was recorded once. An end of the junction differs from the germline gene, which may be a read error. The CDR3 region is CASGYTSPLHF. The CDR3 DNA follows: TGTGCCAGCGGTTATACTTCACCCCTCCACTTT. This rearrangement joins TRBV6-5 to TRBJ1-6; no reliable D call. CDR1 is MNHEY and CDR2 is SVGAGI in the germline V gene. The CDR3 is 11 amino acids.

This chain connects TRBV5-6 to TRBJ2-5; 13 bases map to TRBD2. Unmatched junction bases numbered 9, after V lost 4 bases and J lost 0 bases. Per the germline V gene, CDR1 is SGHDT and CDR2 is YYEEEE. The CDR3 is made up of 18 amino acids. CDR3 amino acids: CASSAGLAGALYQETQYF. The CDR3 DNA follows: TGTGCCAGCAGCGCCGGACTAGCGGGGGCTCTGTACCAAGAGACCCAGTACTTC.

DNA for the CDR3: TGTGCCAGCAGCTTAGTGGGGAGCTCCTACGAGCAGTACTTC. Translation gives CASSLVGSSYEQYF. The V and J genes are TRBV7-9 and TRBJ2-7; maybe TRBD2 (5 bases). This CDR3 region has 14 residues. Trimming took off 1 base at V and 0 bases at J, with 7 bases between the two ends. In germline, CDR1 is SEHNR, CDR2 FQNEAQ (reference sequence).

J is TRBJ1-2 and V is TRBV13; weak D call: TRBD1 (5 bases). The V end lost 2 bases, the J end lost 4 bases, and 11 bases lay between the germline ends. CDR3 length: 14 amino acids. CDR1 PRHDT and CDR2 FYEKMQ come from the germline V gene (reference sequence). CDR3 sequence (DNA): TGTGCCAGCAGCTTAAGTCCGGGACCCTATGGCTACACCTTC. Its protein is CASSLSPGPYGYTF.

The J gene is TRBJ1-3, the V gene TRBV9; a possible D gene is TRBD1 (6 bases). Germline V gene data show CDR1 as SGDLS and CDR2 as YYNGEE. The CDR3 contains 14 residues. V was cut by 2 bases and J by 3 bases, with 9 bases left in between. CDR3 DNA: TGTGCCAGCAGCGTTGGGGGGCTTGGAAACACCATATATTTT. Its protein product is CASSVGGLGNTIYF.

The rearrangement links TRBV9 to TRBJ1-2; 9 bases align to TRBD1. V lost 0 bases, J lost 6 bases, and 6 bases stayed unmatched. CDR1 and CDR2 (germline): SGDLS, YYNGEE. The CDR3 is 15 amino acids. CDR3 in amino acids: CASSVASRDRDGYTF. Here the CDR3 DNA reads TGTGCCAGCAGCGTAGCCAGCCGGGACAGGGATGGCTACACCTTC.

The rearrangement joins TRBV10-3 to TRBJ1-6, with D unresolved. The germline V gene encodes CDR1 ENHRY and CDR2 SYGVKD. The CDR3 is 16 amino acids. Between the trimmed V and J ends, which lost 3 bases and 0 bases, there was a span of 9 bases. The CDR3 sequence: CAISDSKSSYNSPLHF. CDR3 in DNA: TGTGCCATCAGTGATTCCAAGAGCTCCTATAATTCACCCCTCCACTTT.

The CDR3 DNA sequence: TGTGCCAGCAGGGGACTAGCCGCCTACAATGAGCAGTTCTTC. This sequence encodes CASRGLAAYNEQFF. The V gene is TRBV2, the J gene TRBJ2-1; 9 positions agree with TRBD2. The CDR3 covers 14 residues. CDR1 is SNHLY and CDR2 is FYNNEI in the germline V gene. J was trimmed by 2 bases and V by 6 bases; bases with no gene match: 2.

The chain combines TRBV9 with TRBJ1-3; D possibly corresponds to TRBD1 (6 bases). Germline V gives CDR1 SGDLS, CDR2 YYNGEE. CDR3 length: 15 residues. The V end lost 0 bases, the J end lost 0 bases, and 7 bases lay between the germline ends. CDR3 residues: CASSVVGASGNTIYF. CDR3 sequence (DNA): TGTGCCAGCAGCGTAGTGGGGGCCTCTGGAAACACCATATATTTT.

The V gene is TRBV4-3, the J gene TRBJ2-2; TRBD2 might be the D (7 bases). V lost 0 bases, J lost 4 bases, and 12 bases lay in between. From germline, CDR1 is LGHNA and CDR2 YSLEER. The length of the CDR3 is 16 residues. The CDR3 nucleotides are TGCGCCAGCAGCCAAGATCGGGGGGCGAGCACCGGGGAGCTGTTTTTT. Translating gives CASSQDRGASTGELFF.

The chain is built from TRBV4-3 and TRBJ1-5, with D tentatively TRBD1 (5 bases). Germline CDR1 reads LGHNA; CDR2 reads YSLEER. The CDR3 is 15 amino acids. The V and J ends lost 0 bases and 8 bases respectively, with 14 bases between them. The CDR3 spells CASSQDVGPHKPQHF. The CDR3 DNA follows: TGCGCCAGCAGCCAAGACGTGGGGCCTCATAAGCCCCAGCATTTT.